This T cell receptor (beta chain) is from a study of technical replicates of blood from several donors. V gave up 8 bases and J gave up 3 bases, with 17 bases separating them. Germline V gene lookup returns CDR1 SQVTM and CDR2 ANQGSEA. This CDR3 is built from 13 residues. The protocol was immunoSEQ multiplex PCR, while the TCRdb copy is restricted to in-frame clones and leaves out a portion. This sample carries about 72,000 clones, about nine tenths of them seen once, and the ten largest clones take 0.42%. The sequence derives from a human donor in good health. What was sequenced was T cells isolated from PBMCs. The chain links TRBV29-1 to TRBJ2-7; the D gene is possibly TRBD1 (6 bases). This chain's CDR3 is CSIVSGVDYEQYF. The CDR3 DNA sequence: TGCAGCATTGTGTCAGGGGTGGACTACGAGCAGTACTTC.